This T cell receptor (beta chain) came from a study of blood T cell repertoires in COVID-19. Study information: There were acute and convalescent COVID-19 samples, and they came from the United States, Italy and Spain. PBMCs, B-cell-depleted T cells, or T cells were the source of the cDNA or gDNA that made up the material.

A single count supports this clone. Trimming left V 1 base short and J 4 bases short, with 11 bases between. This CDR3 has 15 residues. Per germline, CDR1 SGHTA and CDR2 FQGNSA. Per the original data handling: Reference gene primer amplification gave nucleated cell count estimates. Clones were read by immunoSEQ multiplex PCR, and TCRdb kept only the in-frame ones, dropping some. For V, J and clone size, that table is used; D and trimming come from the DNA. Here the sample spans 350,000 or so clones, nearly 90% being singletons. The receptor was isolated from a man aged 18 to 30 with active or convalescent COVID-19. The chain employs TRBV7-2 and TRBJ2-1, with D perhaps matching TRBD2 (5 bases). The sequenced sample consisted of peripheral blood. CDR3 sequence (DNA): TGTGCCAGCAGCTTAGATGGTAGCGTATACAATGAGCAGTTCTTC. Translation gives CASSLDGSVYNEQFF.